Shown below are 10 T cell receptor beta chains from a single sample sequenced in a study of graft-versus-host responses after intestinal transplantation. Assay used: immunoSEQ multiplex PCR; TCRdb lists only in-frame clones, some missing. The sample has 100,000 to 130,000 clones, about nine tenths seen once. These receptors' targets are unknown. The sample in question was unstimulated CD4+ T cells sorted from spleen or lymph node cells, obtained before transplant. These receptors were collected from a human donor who was the organ donor for an intestinal transplant.

The chain combines TRBV10-3 with TRBJ2-3; D tentatively fits TRBD1 or TRBD2 (5 bases each). This CDR3 region has 16 residues. Germline V gene data show CDR1 as ENHRY and CDR2 as SYGVKD. V lost 8 bases and J 5 bases, leaving 23 bases between the germline ends. In DNA form, the CDR3 reads TGTGCCATCGGCCCCGAGTGGGACCCCGTAGGAGATACGCAGTATTTT. Its translation: CAIGPEWDPVGDTQYF.

J is TRBJ2-1 and V is TRBV5-6; the D call may be TRBD1 or TRBD2 (5 bases each). CDR3 length equals 14 residues. With 4 bases removed from V and 4 bases from J, the gap between germline ends came to 12 bases. Germline V gene lookup returns CDR1 SGHDT and CDR2 YYEEEE. The CDR3 reads CASSPGRIYNEQFF. The CDR3 coding sequence is TGTGCCAGCAGCCCGGGACGGATTTACAATGAGCAGTTCTTC. The full variable domain, completed using reference TRBV5-6 and TRBJ2-1, is DAGVTQSPTHLIKTRGQQVTLRCSPKSGHDTVSWYQQALGQGPQFIFQYYEEEERQRGNFPDRFSGHQFPNYSSELNVNALLLGDSALYLCASSPGRIYNEQFFGPGTRLTVL.

V gene TRBV15 combines with J gene TRBJ2-2; D is perhaps TRBD2 (7 bases). The CDR3 length is 15 residues. Per the germline V gene, CDR1 is LNHNV and CDR2 is YYDKDF (reference sequence). Deletions cut 0 bases from V and 7 bases from J, with 12 bases between. The CDR3 here is CATSRERGAGGELFF. CDR3 DNA: TGTGCCACCAGCAGAGAACGGGGGGCTGGCGGGGAGCTGTTTTTT. The full variable domain, in which reference TRBV15 and TRBJ2-2 provide the parts outside the CDR3, is DAMVIQNPRYQVTQFGKPVTLSCSQTLNHNVMYWYQQKSSQAPKLLFHYYDKDFNNEADTPDNFQSRRPNTSFCFLDIRSPGLGDTAMYLCATSRERGAGGELFFGEGSRLTVL.

This clone was recorded once. This chain connects TRBV5-4 to TRBJ2-1, with 9 nucleotides matching TRBD2. CDR1 SGHNT and CDR2 YYREEE come from the germline V gene (reference sequence). Germline trimming cut 4 bases from V and 5 bases from J; bases unmatched to any gene: 13. This CDR3 has 17 amino acids. The CDR3 loop is CASSNPLRGGANNEQFF. The DNA of the CDR3 is TGTGCCAGCAGCAACCCGCTTCGCGGGGGGGCGAACAATGAGCAGTTCTTC. Complete variable domain (other parts from reference TRBV5-4 and TRBJ2-1): ETGVTQSPTHLIKTRGQQVTLRCSSQSGHNTVSWYQQALGQGPQFIFQYYREEENGRGNFPPRFSGLQFPNYSSELNVNALELDDSALYLCASSNPLRGGANNEQFFGPGTRLTVL.

The chain couples TRBV5-1 to TRBJ1-1, with 7 bases identical to TRBD1. The CDR3 totals 19 residues. Germline CDR1 and CDR2: SGHRS and YFSETQ. J gave up 1 base and V 3 bases, and 18 bases lay outside the gene matches. The CDR3 sequence is CASSWWVTQGVWTNTEAFF. In nucleotides, the CDR3 is TGCGCCAGCAGCTGGTGGGTAACCCAGGGGGTTTGGACGAACACTGAAGCTTTCTTT.

This chain connects TRBV4-2 to TRBJ2-3; TRBD2 aligns across 7 bases. Losses at the gene ends were 0 bases for V and 3 bases for J; bases not matched to a gene: 6. The CDR3 is 16 amino acids. Germline values: CDR1 LGHNA, CDR2 YNFKEQ. The CDR3 is CASSQDRASGTDTQYF. The CDR3 coding sequence is TGTGCCAGCAGCCAAGATCGGGCTAGCGGAACAGATACGCAGTATTTT.

The V and J genes are TRBV12-5 and TRBJ1-1; a possible D gene is TRBD1 (5 bases). CDR3 length: 13 amino acids. V was cut by 4 bases and J by 2 bases, with 8 bases left in between. Germline V CDR1 and CDR2: LGHNT, FRNRAP. The CDR3 protein is CASGYGGNTEAFF. In DNA form, the CDR3 reads TGTGCTAGTGGTTATGGGGGTAACACTGAAGCTTTCTTT. Using reference TRBV12-5 and TRBJ1-1 for the parts outside the CDR3, the full variable domain is DARVTQTPRHKVTEMGQEVTMRCQPILGHNTVFWYRQTMMQGLELLAYFRNRAPLDDSGMPKDRFSAEMPDATLATLKIQPSEPRDSAVYFCASGYGGNTEAFFGQGTRLTVV.

The chain has TRBV5-1 and TRBJ2-2, with TRBD2 identical over 11 bases. V lost 4 bases and J lost 4; bases outside the gene matches: 6. This CDR3 region has 16 residues. Germline V gene data show CDR1 as SGHRS and CDR2 as YFSETQ. This chain's CDR3 is CASSGMLAGGTGELFF. CDR3 DNA: TGCGCCAGCAGCGGCATGCTAGCGGGGGGCACCGGGGAGCTGTTTTTT.

The CDR3 sequence is CASSSRRELAGRHEQFF. CDR3 in DNA: TGTGCCAGCAGCTCTCGTCGCGAACTAGCGGGACGACATGAGCAGTTCTTC. This chain joins TRBV11-3 and TRBJ2-1; 10 bases match TRBD2. The V gene end was trimmed by 4 bases and the J gene end by 8 bases; junction bases not matched to a gene: 14. The CDR3 has 17 amino acids. Germline loops: CDR1 SGHNT, CDR2 YENEEA.

The chain links TRBV2 to TRBJ2-5; possibly TRBD1 for D (6 bases). This CDR3 spans 13 amino acids. The V gene lost 6 bases and the J gene lost 3 bases, with 11 bases spanning the gap. The V gene's germline CDR1 is SNHLY and CDR2 FYNNEI. In DNA, the CDR3 is TGTGCCAGCAGATTGGGGGCCGAAGAGACCCAGTACTTC. This codes for CASRLGAEETQYF.